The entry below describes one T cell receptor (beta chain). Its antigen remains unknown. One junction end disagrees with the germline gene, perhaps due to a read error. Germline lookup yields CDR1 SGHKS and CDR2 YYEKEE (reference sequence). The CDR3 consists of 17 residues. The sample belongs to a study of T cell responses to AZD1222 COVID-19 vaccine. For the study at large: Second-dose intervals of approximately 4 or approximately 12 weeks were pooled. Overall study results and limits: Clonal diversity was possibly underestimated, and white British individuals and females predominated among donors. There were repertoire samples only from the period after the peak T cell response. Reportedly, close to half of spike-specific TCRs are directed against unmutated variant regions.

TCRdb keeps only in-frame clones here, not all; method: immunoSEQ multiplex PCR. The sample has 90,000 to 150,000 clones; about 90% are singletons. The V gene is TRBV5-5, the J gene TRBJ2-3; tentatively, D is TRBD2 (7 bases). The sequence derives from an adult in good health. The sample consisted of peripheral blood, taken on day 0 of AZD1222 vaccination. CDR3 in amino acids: CASSSGRGTSSTDTQYF. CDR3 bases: TGCGCCAGCAGCTCTGGGAGGGGGACGTCTAGCACAGATACGCAGTATTTT.